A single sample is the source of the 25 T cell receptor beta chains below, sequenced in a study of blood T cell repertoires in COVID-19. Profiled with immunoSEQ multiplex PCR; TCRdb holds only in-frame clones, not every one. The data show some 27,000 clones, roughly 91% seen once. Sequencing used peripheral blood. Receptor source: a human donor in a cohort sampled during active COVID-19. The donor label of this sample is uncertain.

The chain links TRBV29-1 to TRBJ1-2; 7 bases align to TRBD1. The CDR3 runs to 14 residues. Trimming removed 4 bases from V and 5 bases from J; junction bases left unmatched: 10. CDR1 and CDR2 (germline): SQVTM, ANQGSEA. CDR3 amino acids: CSVGGPTGLYGYTF. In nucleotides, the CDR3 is TGCAGCGTTGGAGGCCCGACAGGGCTTTATGGCTACACCTTC.

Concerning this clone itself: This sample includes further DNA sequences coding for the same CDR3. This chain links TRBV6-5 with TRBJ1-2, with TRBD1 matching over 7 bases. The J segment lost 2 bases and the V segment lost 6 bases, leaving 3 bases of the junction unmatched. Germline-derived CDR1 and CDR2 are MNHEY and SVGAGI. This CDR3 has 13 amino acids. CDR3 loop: CASRGTANYGYTF. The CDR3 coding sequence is TGTGCCAGCAGGGGGACAGCCAACTATGGCTACACCTTC.

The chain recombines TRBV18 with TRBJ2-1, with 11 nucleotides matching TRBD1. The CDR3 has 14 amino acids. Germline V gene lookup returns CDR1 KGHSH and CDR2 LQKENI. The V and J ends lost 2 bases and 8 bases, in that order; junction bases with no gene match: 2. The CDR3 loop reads CASSPWDRGYEQFF. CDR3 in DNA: TGTGCCAGCTCACCATGGGACAGGGGGTATGAGCAGTTCTTC. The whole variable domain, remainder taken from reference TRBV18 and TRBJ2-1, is NAGVMQNPRHLVRRRGQEARLRCSPMKGHSHVYWYRQLPEEGLKFMVYLQKENIIDESGMPKERFSAEFPKEGPSILRIQQVVRGDSAAYFCASSPWDRGYEQFFGPGTRLTVL.

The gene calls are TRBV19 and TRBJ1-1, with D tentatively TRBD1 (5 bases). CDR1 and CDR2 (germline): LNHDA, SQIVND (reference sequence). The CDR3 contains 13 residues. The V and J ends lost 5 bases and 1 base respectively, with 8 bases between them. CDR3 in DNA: TGTGCCAGTAGTTTCAGGGCGAACACTGAAGCTTTCTTT. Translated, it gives CASSFRANTEAFF.

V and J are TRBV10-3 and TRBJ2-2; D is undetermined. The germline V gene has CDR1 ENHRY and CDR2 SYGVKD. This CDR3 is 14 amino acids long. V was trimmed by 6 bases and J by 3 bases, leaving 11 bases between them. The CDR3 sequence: CAIRATRDTGELFF. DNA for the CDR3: TGTGCCATCAGGGCGACTCGGGACACCGGGGAGCTGTTTTTT.

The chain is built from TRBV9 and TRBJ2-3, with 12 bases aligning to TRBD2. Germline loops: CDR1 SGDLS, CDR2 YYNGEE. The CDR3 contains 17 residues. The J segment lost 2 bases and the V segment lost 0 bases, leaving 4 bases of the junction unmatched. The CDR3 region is CASSVELAGGLTDTQYF. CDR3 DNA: TGTGCCAGCAGCGTAGAACTAGCGGGGGGCCTCACAGATACGCAGTATTTT.

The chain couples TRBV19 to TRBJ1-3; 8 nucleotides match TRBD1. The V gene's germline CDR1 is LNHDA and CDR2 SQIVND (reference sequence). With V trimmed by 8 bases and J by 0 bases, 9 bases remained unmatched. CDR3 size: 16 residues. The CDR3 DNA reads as TGTGCCAGTTGCCCTAGAGGGACAGGCTCTGGAAACACCATATATTTT. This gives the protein CASCPRGTGSGNTIYF.

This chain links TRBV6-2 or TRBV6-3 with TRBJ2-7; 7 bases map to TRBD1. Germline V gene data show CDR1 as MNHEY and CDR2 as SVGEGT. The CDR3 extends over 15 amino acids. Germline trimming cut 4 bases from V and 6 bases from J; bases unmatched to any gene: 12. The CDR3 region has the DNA TGTGCCAGCAGTTTACAGGGGACCCCTTTACTCGAGCAGTACTTC. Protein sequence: CASSLQGTPLLEQYF.

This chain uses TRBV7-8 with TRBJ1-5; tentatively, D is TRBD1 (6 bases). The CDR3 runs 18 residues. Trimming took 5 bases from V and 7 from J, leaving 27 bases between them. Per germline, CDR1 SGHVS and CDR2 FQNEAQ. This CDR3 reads CASSPLEAITGIGQPQHF. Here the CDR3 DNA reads TGTGCCAGCAGCCCGCTGGAGGCTATTACAGGGATAGGGCAGCCCCAGCATTTT.

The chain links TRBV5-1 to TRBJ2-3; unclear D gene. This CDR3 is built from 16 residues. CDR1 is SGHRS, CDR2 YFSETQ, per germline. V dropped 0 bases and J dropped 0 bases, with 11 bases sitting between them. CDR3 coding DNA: TGCGCCAGCAGCTTGGGGGCAACCTCGAGCACAGATACGCAGTATTTT. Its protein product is CASSLGATSSTDTQYF.

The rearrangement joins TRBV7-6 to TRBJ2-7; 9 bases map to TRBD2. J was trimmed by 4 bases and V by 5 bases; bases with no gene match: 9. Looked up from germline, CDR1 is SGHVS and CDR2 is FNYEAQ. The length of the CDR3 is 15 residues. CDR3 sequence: CASSLSPLAGYEQYF. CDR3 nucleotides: TGTGCCAGCAGCCTTTCCCCCCTAGCGGGGTACGAGCAGTACTTC.

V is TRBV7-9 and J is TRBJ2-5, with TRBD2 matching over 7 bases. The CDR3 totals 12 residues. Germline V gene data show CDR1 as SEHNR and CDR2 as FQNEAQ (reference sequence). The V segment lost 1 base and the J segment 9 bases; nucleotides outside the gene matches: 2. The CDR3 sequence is CASSLGEGPQYF. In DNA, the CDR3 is TGTGCCAGCAGCTTAGGGGAGGGGCCCCAGTACTTC. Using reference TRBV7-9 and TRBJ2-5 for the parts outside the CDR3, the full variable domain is DTGVSQNPRHKITKRGQNVTFRCDPISEHNRLYWYRQTLGQGPEFLTYFQNEAQLEKSRLLSDRFSAERPKGSFSTLEIQRTEQGDSAMYLCASSLGEGPQYFGPGTRLLVL.

The CDR3 loop reads CASKQSAGLQETQYF. The DNA for the CDR3 is TGTGCCAGCAAACAATCCGCAGGATTACAAGAGACCCAGTACTTC. The chain is built from TRBV28 and TRBJ2-5; D unresolved. Germline-derived CDR1 and CDR2 are MDHEN and SYDVKM. The CDR3 totals 15 residues. Trimming left V 7 bases short and J 2 bases short, with 17 bases between.

CDR3 in DNA: TGTGCCAGTAGTACCCAGACAGGAATCAATCAGCCCCAGCATTTT. Translation: CASSTQTGINQPQHF. J is TRBJ1-5 and V is TRBV19, with TRBD1 as a possible D gene (6 bases). V lost 4 bases and J lost 3, with 13 bases in between. This CDR3 has 15 residues. Per the germline V gene, CDR1 is LNHDA and CDR2 is SQIVND (reference sequence).

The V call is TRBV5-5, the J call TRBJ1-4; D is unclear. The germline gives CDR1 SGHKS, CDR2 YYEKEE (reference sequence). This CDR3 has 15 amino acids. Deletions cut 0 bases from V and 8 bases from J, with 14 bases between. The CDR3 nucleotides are TGTGCCAGCAGCTTGGATTCCGGAGCATTGGAAAAACTGTTTTTT. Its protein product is CASSLDSGALEKLFF.

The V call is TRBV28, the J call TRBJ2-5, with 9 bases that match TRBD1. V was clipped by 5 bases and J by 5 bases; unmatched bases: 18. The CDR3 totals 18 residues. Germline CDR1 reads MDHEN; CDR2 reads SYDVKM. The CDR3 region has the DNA TGTGCCAGCAGTGAACCGGGACAGGGAGAGTCTATCCAGGAGACCCAGTACTTC. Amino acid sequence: CASSEPGQGESIQETQYF.

The CDR3 here is CASSPRGRADQPQHF. CDR3 nucleotide sequence: TGTGCCAGTAGTCCCCGGGGAAGGGCGGATCAGCCCCAGCATTTT. The V and J genes are TRBV19 and TRBJ1-5; no clear D gene. V lost 5 bases, J lost 5 bases, and 16 bases lay in between. This CDR3 region has 15 residues. From germline, CDR1 is LNHDA and CDR2 SQIVND (reference sequence).

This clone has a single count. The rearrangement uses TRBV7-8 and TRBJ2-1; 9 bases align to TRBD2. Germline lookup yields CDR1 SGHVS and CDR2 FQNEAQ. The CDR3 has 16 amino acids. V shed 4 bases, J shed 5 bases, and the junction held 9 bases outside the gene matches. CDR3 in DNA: TGTGCCAGCAGCTCGAAGGGACTAGCCGGCCACAATGAGCAGTTCTTC. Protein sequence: CASSSKGLAGHNEQFF.

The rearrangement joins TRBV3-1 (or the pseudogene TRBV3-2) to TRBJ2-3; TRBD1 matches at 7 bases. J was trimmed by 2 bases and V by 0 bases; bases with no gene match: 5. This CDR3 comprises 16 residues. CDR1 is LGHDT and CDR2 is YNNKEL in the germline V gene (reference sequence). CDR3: CASSQDPGTDTDTQYF. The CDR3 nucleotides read TGTGCCAGCAGCCAAGATCCCGGGACAGACACAGATACGCAGTATTTT.

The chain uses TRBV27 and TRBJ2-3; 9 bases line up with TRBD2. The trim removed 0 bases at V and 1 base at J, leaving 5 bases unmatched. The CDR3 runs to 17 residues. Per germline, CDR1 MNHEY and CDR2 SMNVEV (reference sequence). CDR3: CASSLSSRGGRTDTQYF. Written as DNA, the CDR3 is TGTGCCAGCAGTTTATCCTCGCGGGGGGGGCGCACAGATACGCAGTATTTT.

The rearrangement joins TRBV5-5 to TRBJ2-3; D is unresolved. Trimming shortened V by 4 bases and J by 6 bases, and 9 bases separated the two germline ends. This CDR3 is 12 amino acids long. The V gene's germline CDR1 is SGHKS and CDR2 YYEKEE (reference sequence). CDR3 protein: CASSPLQDTQYF. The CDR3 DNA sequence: TGTGCCAGCAGCCCCCTTCAGGATACGCAGTATTTT. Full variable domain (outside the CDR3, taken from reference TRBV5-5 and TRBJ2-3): DAGVTQSPTHLIKTRGQQVTLRCSPISGHKSVSWYQQVLGQGPQFIFQYYEKEERGRGNFPDRFSARQFPNYSSELNVNALLLGDSALYLCASSPLQDTQYFGPGTRLTVL.

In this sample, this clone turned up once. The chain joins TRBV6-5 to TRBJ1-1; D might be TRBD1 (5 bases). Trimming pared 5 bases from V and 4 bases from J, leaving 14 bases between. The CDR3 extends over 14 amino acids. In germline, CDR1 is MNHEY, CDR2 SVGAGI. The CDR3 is CASSLDNRFTEAFF. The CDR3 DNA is TGTGCCAGCAGTCTGGACAATCGGTTCACTGAAGCTTTCTTT.

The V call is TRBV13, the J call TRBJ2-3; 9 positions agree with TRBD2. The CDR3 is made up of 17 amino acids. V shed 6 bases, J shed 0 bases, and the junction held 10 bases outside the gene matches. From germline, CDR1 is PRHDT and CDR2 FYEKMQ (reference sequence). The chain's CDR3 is CASSYESGGLSTDTQYF. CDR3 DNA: TGTGCCAGCAGTTACGAGAGCGGGGGGCTCAGCACAGATACGCAGTATTTT.

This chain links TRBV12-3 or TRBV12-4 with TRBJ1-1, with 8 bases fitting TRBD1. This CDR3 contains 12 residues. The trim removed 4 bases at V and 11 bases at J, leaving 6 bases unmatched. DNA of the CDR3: TGTGCCAGCAGTTATTCACAGGGGGAGGCTTTCTTT. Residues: CASSYSQGEAFF.

CDR3 protein: CASSVRQTEQFF. Here the CDR3 DNA reads TGTGCCAGCAGCGTACGACAGACTGAGCAGTTCTTC. The V and J genes are TRBV9 and TRBJ2-1; possible D gene TRBD1, 5 bases. The germline V gene encodes CDR1 SGDLS and CDR2 YYNGEE. V was shortened by 1 base and J by 9 bases, with 8 bases between the two germline ends. The CDR3 is 12 amino acids.